This is a list of T cell receptor beta chains from one sample in a study. TCRdb reprocessed the RT-PCR reads via MiXCR and lists one record per CDR3 protein. The sample yields about 700,000 distinct CDR3 sequences, 14% seen once. Material for sequencing was memory CD4+ T cells from blood. These receptors were collected from a female donor in good health, serving as a healthy control. Each CDR3 is given with its conserved first and last residue. Each record gives: D gene, V gene, clone size, J gene, CDR3 DNA, CDR3 protein. The D gene is left open where the match is weak. Rows may omit the clone size; those that give it use once, few, many or a size class.

TRBD1	TRBV30	few	TRBJ1-2	TGTGCCTGGAGTGCGGGGCAGGGGGCTTATGGCTACACCTTC	CAWSAGQGAYGYTF
-	TRBV6-2/TRBV6-3	-	TRBJ2-1	TGTGCCAGCAGTTACGGGTGGGCCGAGCAGTTCTTC	CASSYGWAEQFF
TRBD1	TRBV5-1	-	TRBJ2-3	TGCGCCAGCAGCTTGGAATCGACAGGGGGGACCACCCGTACAGATACGCAGTATTTT	CASSLESTGGTTRTDTQYF
TRBD1	TRBV4-2	-	TRBJ2-1	TGTGCCAGCAGCCAAGATAGGGGACAGGGGTACAATGAGCAGTTCTTC	CASSQDRGQGYNEQFF
TRBD1	TRBV10-3	-	TRBJ2-7	TGTGCCATCGGGACAGACTCCTACGAGCAGTACTTC	CAIGTDSYEQYF
TRBD1	TRBV10-3	-	TRBJ1-6	TGTGCCATCAGTGACAGGGGGCGCGATAATTCACCCCTCCACTTT	CAISDRGRDNSPLHF
-	TRBV10-3	many	TRBJ1-5	TGTGCCATCAGTGCCTACGAGAATCAGCCCCAGCATTTT	CAISAYENQPQHF
TRBD1	TRBV14	-	TRBJ2-1	TGTGCCAGCAGCCAAGATCGCGGACAGGTCTACAATGAGCAGTTCTTC	CASSQDRGQVYNEQFF
TRBD1	TRBV7-3	-	TRBJ2-3	TGTGCCAGCAGCTTTCTCCGACAGGGCAGAGGCACAGATACGCAGTATTTT	CASSFLRQGRGTDTQYF
-	TRBV7-2	-	TRBJ1-2	TGTGCCAGCAGCTTAGATTCGGATCAGGGTTTTGGGTATGGCTACACCTTC	CASSLDSDQGFGYGYTF
TRBD1	TRBV7-3	-	TRBJ1-1	TGTGCCAGCAACCAGGGGGGACTGAACACTGAAGCTTTCTTT	CASNQGGLNTEAFF
-	TRBV4-3	many	TRBJ2-5	TGCGCCAGCAGCCAAGATAGGCGGGAGACCCAGTACTTC	CASSQDRRETQYF
TRBD1	TRBV3-1	-	TRBJ2-5	TGTGCCAGCAGCCCTCTGGGACAGGGGCTAGGGGAGACCCAGTACTTC	CASSPLGQGLGETQYF
-	TRBV6-5	many	TRBJ2-7	TGTGCCAGCAGTTACTCCCGGGTCCGAGAGCAGTACTTC	CASSYSRVREQYF
TRBD1	TRBV20-1	many	TRBJ1-2	TGCAGTGGTAGGGGGCGAGACTATGGCTACACCTTC	CSGRGRDYGYTF
-	TRBV20-1	-	TRBJ2-3	TGCAGTGCTAGAGACGCACCTACAGATACGCAGTATTTT	CSARDAPTDTQYF
-	TRBV5-4	-	TRBJ1-2	TGTGCCAGCAGCTGGGGGATCTCCGGGACCAAAGACTATGGCTACACCTTC	CASSWGISGTKDYGYTF
-	TRBV20-1	-	TRBJ1-3	TGCAGTGCTAGAGATCCTCGGGTAGCGGGAAACACCATATATTTT	CSARDPRVAGNTIYF
-	TRBV10-3	many	TRBJ2-5	TGTGCCATCAGTGAGCCGACTAGGCAAGAGACCCAGTACTTC	CAISEPTRQETQYF
-	TRBV6-5	many	TRBJ1-3	TGTGCCAGCAGGCAGGACTACTCTGGAAACACCATATATTTT	CASRQDYSGNTIYF
TRBD1	TRBV11-2	-	TRBJ1-6	TGTGCCAGCAGCTACAGGGGACGGGGCAATTCACCCCTCCACTTT	CASSYRGRGNSPLHF
-	TRBV27	many	TRBJ2-6	TGTGCCAGCAGTTTCTCGGCAGCCTCTGGGGCCAACGTCCTGACTTTC	CASSFSAASGANVLTF
TRBD1	TRBV12-3/TRBV12-4	many	TRBJ1-1	TGTGCCAGCAGTTCCGGACAGGGGAGGTCCACTGAAGCTTTCTTT	CASSSGQGRSTEAFF
-	TRBV11-3	few	TRBJ2-1	TGTGCCAGCAGCCTGGGGGGAGGCCCTGGCGGTGAGCAGTTCTTC	CASSLGGGPGGEQFF
TRBD1	TRBV29-1	many	TRBJ1-1	TGCAGCGTAGATCCCGGGGGACAGGGCACTGAAGCTTTCTTT	CSVDPGGQGTEAFF
-	TRBV7-8	many	TRBJ1-1	TGTGCCAGCAGCTTCCTGCAGATGAACACTGAAGCTTTCTTT	CASSFLQMNTEAFF
-	TRBV12-3/TRBV12-4	-	TRBJ2-1	TGTGCCAGCAGTCCCCACCCGGACAGAAACACCTACAATGAGCAGTTCTTC	CASSPHPDRNTYNEQFF
TRBD1	TRBV15	-	TRBJ1-6	TGTGCCACCGCCAGGGACAGGCGCAATTCACCCCTCCACTTT	CATARDRRNSPLHF
-	TRBV6-5	-	TRBJ1-3	TGTGCCAGCAGCGGCCGAAGCCTCTCTGGAAACACCATATATTTT	CASSGRSLSGNTIYF
-	TRBV7-2	few	TRBJ1-2	TGTGCCAGCAGCCTCACTCGCGATGCTAACTATGGCTACACCTTC	CASSLTRDANYGYTF
TRBD2	TRBV20-1	-	TRBJ2-1	TGCAGTGCCTCCGACCAGGGACTAGCGGGAGGGCGGGGCCTCTACAATGAGCAGTTCTTC	CSASDQGLAGGRGLYNEQFF
-	TRBV19	-	TRBJ1-6	TGTGCCAGCTCGGACCACCATAGGTCACCCCTCCACTTT	CASSDHHRSPLHF
TRBD1	TRBV9	many	TRBJ2-7	TGTGCCAGCAGCGTAAGGCAGGGGGCGAAGGAGCAGTACTTC	CASSVRQGAKEQYF
-	TRBV9	many	TRBJ2-4	TGTGCCAGCAGCGCCGACCCTCACGGAAACATTCAGTACTTC	CASSADPHGNIQYF
-	TRBV1	-	TRBJ2-5	TGCACCAGCAGCCCCCGTACCGGACTAGCCGACCAGCAAGAGACCCAGTACTTC	CTSSPRTGLADQQETQYF
-	TRBV5-6	-	TRBJ2-1	TGTGCCAGCAGCTTGGGTATAGGGGGGAATGAGCAGTTCTTC	CASSLGIGGNEQFF
-	TRBV9	few	TRBJ1-1	TGTGCCAGCAGCCGCTTCGGGGGGGGCGAGAACACTGAAGCTTTCTTT	CASSRFGGGENTEAFF
-	TRBV5-1	many	TRBJ2-1	TGCGCCAGCAGCCGGATTGAAGCCGGGACATTTAATGAGCAGTTCTTC	CASSRIEAGTFNEQFF
-	TRBV20-1	many	TRBJ2-7	TGCAGTGCTAAAACCGGGGGAACGGACGAGCAGTACTTC	CSAKTGGTDEQYF
-	TRBV20-1	-	TRBJ1-4	TGCAGTGCTAGTCGGGGGAGGGCTAATGAAAAACTGTTTTTT	CSASRGRANEKLFF
TRBD1	TRBV27	few	TRBJ2-7	TGTGCCAGCAGTGCCGGCGACAGGGTAAGCTACGAGCAGTACTTC	CASSAGDRVSYEQYF
TRBD1	TRBV7-2	few	TRBJ1-2	TGTGCCAGCAGCACCCAGACAGGGTTAGTTGGCTACACCTTC	CASSTQTGLVGYTF
TRBD2	TRBV4-3	-	TRBJ2-3	TGCGCCAGCAGCCAAGACGGGGGGGACACAGATACGCAGTATTTT	CASSQDGGDTDTQYF
TRBD1	TRBV6-6	-	TRBJ1-4	TGTGCCAGCACCCCACAGGGGGTTAGTGAAAAACTGTTTTTT	CASTPQGVSEKLFF
-	TRBV10-3	many	TRBJ2-3	TGTGCCATCACGGCTAGGACGAACACAGATACGCAGTATTTT	CAITARTNTDTQYF